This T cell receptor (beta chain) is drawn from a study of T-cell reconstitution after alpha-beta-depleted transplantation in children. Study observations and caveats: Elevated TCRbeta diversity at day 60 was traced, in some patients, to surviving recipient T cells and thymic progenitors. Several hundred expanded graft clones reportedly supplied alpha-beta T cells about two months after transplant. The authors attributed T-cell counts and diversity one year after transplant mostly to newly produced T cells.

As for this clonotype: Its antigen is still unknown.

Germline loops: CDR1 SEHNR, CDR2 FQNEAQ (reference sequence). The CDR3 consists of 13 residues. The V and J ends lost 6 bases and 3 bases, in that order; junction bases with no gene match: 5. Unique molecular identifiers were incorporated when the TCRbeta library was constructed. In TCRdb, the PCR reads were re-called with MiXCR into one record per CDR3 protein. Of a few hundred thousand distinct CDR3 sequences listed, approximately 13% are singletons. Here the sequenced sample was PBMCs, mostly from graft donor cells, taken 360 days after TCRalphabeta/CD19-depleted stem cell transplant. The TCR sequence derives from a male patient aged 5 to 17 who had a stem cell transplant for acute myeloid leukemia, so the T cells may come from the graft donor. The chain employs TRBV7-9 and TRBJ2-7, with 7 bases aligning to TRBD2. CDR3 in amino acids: CASRALADYEQYF. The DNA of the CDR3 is TGTGCCAGCAGGGCGCTAGCGGACTACGAGCAGTACTTC. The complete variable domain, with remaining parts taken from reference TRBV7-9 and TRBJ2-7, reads DTGVSQNPRHKITKRGQNVTFRCDPISEHNRLYWYRQTLGQGPEFLTYFQNEAQLEKSRLLSDRFSAERPKGSFSTLEIQRTEQGDSAMYLCASRALADYEQYFGPGTRLTVT.